The 26 T cell receptor beta chains below all came from one sample that was sequenced in a study of T cell changes during pregnancy in multiple sclerosis. Using immunoSEQ multiplex PCR, the repertoire was profiled, and TCRdb retains in-frame clones only, with some absent. Among tens of thousands of clones listed, 90% to 95% were seen once. The specimen was CD8+ T cells from peripheral blood mononuclear cells, collected in the third trimester of pregnancy. All receptors derive from a female donor with multiple sclerosis, enrolled in a pregnancy study.

This chain links TRBV4-2 with TRBJ1-1; no clear D. The CDR3 runs 17 residues. CDR1 and CDR2 (germline): LGHNA, YNFKEQ. V lost 4 bases and J 0 bases, leaving 18 bases between the germline ends. The CDR3 reads CASSPPGFASMNTEAFF. DNA of the CDR3: TGTGCCAGCAGCCCGCCGGGGTTTGCTAGCATGAACACTGAAGCTTTCTTT.

The V and J genes are TRBV5-1 and TRBJ2-7; TRBD1 agrees at 8 bases. The CDR3 has 13 residues. Unmatched junction bases numbered 2, after V lost 5 bases and J lost 1 base. Germline loops: CDR1 SGHRS, CDR2 YFSETQ. The CDR3 DNA reads TGCGCCAGCAGGGACAGGGCTTCCTACGAGCAGTACTTC. Its translation: CASRDRASYEQYF. The full variable domain, rest sourced from reference TRBV5-1 and TRBJ2-7, is KAGVTQTPRYLIKTRGQQVTLSCSPISGHRSVSWYQQTPGQGLQFLFEYFSETQRNKGNFPGRFSGRQFSNSRSEMNVSTLELGDSALYLCASRDRASYEQYFGPGTRLTVT.

This clone was recorded only once. The genes are TRBV9 and TRBJ2-7; TRBD2 aligns across 10 bases. The CDR3 length is 16 residues. J was trimmed by 0 bases and V by 0 bases; bases with no gene match: 3. Germline CDR1 reads SGDLS; CDR2 reads YYNGEE. CDR3 DNA sequence: TGTGCCAGCAGCGTAGACACTAGCGGGACCTCCTACGAGCAGTACTTC. Translation gives CASSVDTSGTSYEQYF.

The chain has TRBV19 and TRBJ1-1; D is uncertain. The V end lost 1 base, the J end lost 7 bases, and 4 bases lay between the germline ends. The CDR3 has 11 residues. In germline, CDR1 is LNHDA, CDR2 SQIVND (reference sequence). CDR3: CASSIVNEAFF. The CDR3 DNA follows: TGTGCCAGTAGTATAGTTAATGAAGCTTTCTTT.

In its sample, this clone was seen once. The gene calls are TRBV6-5 and TRBJ2-7; 8 bases are a match to TRBD1. V was clipped by 6 bases and J by 4 bases; unmatched bases: 8. This CDR3 contains 14 residues. Germline loops: CDR1 MNHEY, CDR2 SVGAGI. The CDR3 region is CASRNGQGEYEQYF. DNA of the CDR3: TGTGCCAGCAGAAACGGACAGGGTGAATACGAGCAGTACTTC.

The chain uses TRBV7-3 and TRBJ2-1; TRBD2 matches at 9 bases. After removal of 2 bases from V and 4 bases from J, the junction contained 9 bases not matched to a gene. CDR1 is SGHTA, CDR2 FQGTGA, per germline. CDR3 length equals 17 residues. CDR3 sequence: CASSLWASGAMYNEQFF. CDR3 coding DNA: TGTGCCAGCAGCTTATGGGCTAGCGGGGCGATGTACAATGAGCAGTTCTTC.

The rearrangement links TRBV10-3 to TRBJ2-3; no clear D gene. Trimming took 6 bases from V and 2 from J, leaving 12 bases between them. This CDR3 has 14 amino acids. CDR1 ENHRY and CDR2 SYGVKD come from the germline V gene. In DNA, the CDR3 is TGTGCCATCAGCCCGACGGCGGTCACAGATACGCAGTATTTT. It translates to CAISPTAVTDTQYF.

This clone was detected once. The CDR3 DNA follows: TGTGCCAGCAGGTCCGGGACTGCCCCCGAGCAGTACTTC. It translates to CASRSGTAPEQYF. V usage is TRBV6-5 and J usage is TRBJ2-7, with D perhaps matching TRBD2 (6 bases). CDR3 size: 13 residues. Per germline, CDR1 MNHEY and CDR2 SVGAGI. Trimming took off 6 bases at V and 6 bases at J, with 15 bases between the two ends.

This chain connects TRBV19 to TRBJ1-1, with 7 bases lining up with TRBD1. After removal of 1 base from V and 4 bases from J, the junction contained 3 bases not matched to a gene. The CDR3 is 14 amino acids. CDR1 and CDR2 from the germline V gene are LNHDA and SQIVND (reference sequence). DNA for the CDR3: TGTGCCAGTAGTATAGGCGCAGGGGGCACTGAAGCTTTCTTT. This encodes CASSIGAGGTEAFF.

The V call is TRBV19, the J call TRBJ1-1; the D is unclear. CDR3 size: 15 residues. The V end was cut by 1 base, the J end by 4 bases, with 13 bases between. Germline CDR1 reads LNHDA; CDR2 reads SQIVND (reference sequence). CDR3 nucleotide sequence: TGTGCCAGTAGTATAGGATATGTCGGGAGCACTGAAGCTTTCTTT. Its protein is CASSIGYVGSTEAFF.

This clone appeared once. The gene calls are TRBV6-5 and TRBJ1-2; the D is unclear. V lost 0 bases and J 0 bases, leaving 8 bases between the germline ends. This CDR3 comprises 15 residues. Germline assignment: CDR1 MNHEY and CDR2 SVGAGI. The CDR3 DNA sequence: TGTGCCAGCAGTTACTCGAATACAGCTAACTATGGCTACACCTTC. Its protein product is CASSYSNTANYGYTF.

V usage is TRBV7-9 and J usage is TRBJ2-7; tentative D call: TRBD1 (6 bases). Trimming left V 5 bases short and J 7 bases short, with 18 bases between. The germline CDR1 and CDR2 sequences are SEHNR and FQNEAQ (reference sequence). This CDR3 is built from 14 residues. CDR3 loop: CASSPVAGTREQYF. DNA of the CDR3: TGTGCCAGCAGCCCCGTGGCAGGGACAAGGGAGCAGTACTTC.

This sequence joins TRBV7-9 and TRBJ1-5; a weak D match, TRBD1 (5 bases). V was cut by 4 bases and J by 1 base, with 8 bases left in between. The CDR3 is 14 residues long. Germline V CDR1 and CDR2: SEHNR, FQNEAQ (reference sequence). Here the CDR3 DNA reads TGTGCCAGCAGCTGGGGGGGGAGCAATCAGCCCCAGCATTTT. Its protein product is CASSWGGSNQPQHF.

The chain employs TRBV29-1 and TRBJ1-1, with D unclear. With 2 bases removed from V and 2 bases from J, the gap between germline ends came to 3 bases. Germline CDR1 and CDR2: SQVTM and ANQGSEA. This CDR3 spans 11 amino acids. CDR3 in DNA: TGCAGCGTTGAATCTAACACTGAAGCTTTCTTT. Its protein product is CSVESNTEAFF.

The chain is built from TRBV28 and TRBJ2-3, with a possible D match to TRBD1 (5 bases). V gave up 10 bases and J gave up 6 bases, with 11 bases separating them. Germline assignment: CDR1 MDHEN and CDR2 SYDVKM. CDR3 length equals 11 residues. The CDR3 spells CATQGGDTQYF. DNA of the CDR3: TGTGCCACCCAGGGTGGGGATACGCAGTATTTT. Based on the CDR3 plus reference TRBV28 and TRBJ2-3, the full variable domain is DVKVTQSSRYLVKRTGEKVFLECVQDMDHENMFWYRQDPGLGLRLIYFSYDVKMKEKGDIPEGYSVSREKKERFSLILESASTNQTSMYLCATQGGDTQYFGPGTRLTVL.

With regard to this clone: A junction boundary mismatches the germline segment, possibly from a read error. The V and J genes are TRBV7-2 and TRBJ1-1; no firm D call. CDR1 is SGHTA, CDR2 FQGNSA, per germline. This CDR3 has 13 residues. The DNA for the CDR3 is TGTGCCAGCACCTTAGGTTCGCGAGCTGAAGCTTTCTTT. Its translation: CASTLGSRAEAFF.

This clone was observed a few times. The V call is TRBV4-3, the J call TRBJ1-2, with TRBD1 matching 7 bases. The CDR3 runs 14 residues. Germline V CDR1 and CDR2: LGHNA, YSLEER. V dropped 0 bases and J dropped 11; count of bases not matched to a gene: 9. In DNA, the CDR3 is TGCGCCAGCAGCCAAGATCGGCTCACAGGGGAGTACACCTTC. Protein product: CASSQDRLTGEYTF.

The chain has TRBV29-1 and TRBJ1-2; no clear D gene. This CDR3 is built from 13 residues. The V and J ends lost 0 bases and 2 bases respectively, with 7 bases between them. CDR1 is SQVTM and CDR2 is ANQGSEA in the germline V gene. In DNA form, the CDR3 reads TGCAGCGTTGAAGATTGGCCCAACTATGGCTACACCTTC. Translation: CSVEDWPNYGYTF.

The rearrangement links TRBV29-1 to TRBJ2-7; the match to TRBD1 covers 8 bases. J gave up 0 bases and V 3 bases, and 4 bases lay outside the gene matches. There are 14 residues in the CDR3. Germline loops: CDR1 SQVTM, CDR2 ANQGSEA. CDR3 region: CSVEGTGASYEQYF. CDR3 bases: TGCAGCGTTGAGGGGACAGGAGCCTCCTACGAGCAGTACTTC.

The gene calls are TRBV7-9 and TRBJ1-4; D is possibly TRBD1 (5 bases). Germline V lookup: CDR1 SEHNR, CDR2 FQNEAQ (reference sequence). There are 16 residues in the CDR3. V lost 3 bases to trimming and J lost 10 bases, with 21 bases between them. The chain's CDR3 is CASSLGGGPRDGKLFF. The CDR3 DNA follows: TGTGCCAGCAGCTTGGGTGGTGGTCCCAGGGATGGAAAACTGTTTTTT.

V is TRBV10-3 and J is TRBJ1-1; 8 nucleotides line up with TRBD1. Germline CDR1 reads ENHRY; CDR2 reads SYGVKD. The CDR3 is made up of 15 amino acids. With V trimmed by 5 bases and J by 5 bases, 10 bases remained unmatched. The CDR3 reads CAISRLTGGLTEAFF. CDR3 DNA sequence: TGTGCCATCAGTCGCCTCACAGGGGGATTGACTGAAGCTTTCTTT.

The rearrangement uses TRBV6-1 and TRBJ2-5; possibly TRBD2 for D (6 bases). V lost 5 bases and J 5 bases, leaving 12 bases between the germline ends. CDR3 length: 13 residues. The V gene's germline CDR1 is MNHNS and CDR2 SASEGT. CDR3 nucleotide sequence: TGTGCCAGCAGTTTGGGACTTTCGGAGACCCAGTACTTC. Protein: CASSLGLSETQYF.

The rearrangement uses TRBV10-3 and TRBJ1-2; TRBD1 agrees at 7 bases. V trimming: 0 bases; J trimming: 4 bases; junction bases outside the gene matches: 8. CDR1 and CDR2 from the germline V gene are ENHRY and SYGVKD. This CDR3 region has 16 residues. The CDR3 loop is CAISESETGVVYGYTF. CDR3 DNA sequence: TGTGCCATCAGTGAGTCGGAAACAGGGGTTGTCTATGGCTACACCTTC.

This chain connects TRBV4-2 to TRBJ1-4; TRBD1 matches at 7 bases. In germline, CDR1 is LGHNA, CDR2 YNFKEQ. This CDR3 region has 17 residues. J gave up 0 bases and V 3 bases, and 7 bases lay outside the gene matches. The CDR3 sequence is CASSQEDRIATNEKLFF. In nucleotides, the CDR3 is TGTGCCAGCAGCCAGGAGGACAGGATTGCAACTAATGAAAAACTGTTTTTT.

Relative to its sample, this clone is large (0.1 to 1%). The chain links TRBV14 to TRBJ1-6; D is ambiguous. This CDR3 contains 15 residues. V lost 0 bases, J lost 6 bases, and 9 bases lay in between. CDR1 is SGHDN and CDR2 is FVKESK in the germline V gene. The CDR3 is CASSQDNLFNSPLHF. CDR3 nucleotides: TGTGCCAGCAGCCAAGATAACTTATTTAATTCACCCCTCCACTTT.

The chain employs TRBV9 and TRBJ2-3, with 7 bases matching TRBD1. J gave up 8 bases and V 3 bases, and 6 bases lay outside the gene matches. The CDR3 has 13 residues. Germline V gene lookup returns CDR1 SGDLS and CDR2 YYNGEE. The CDR3 here is CASSGLQGFTQYF. CDR3 sequence (DNA): TGTGCCAGCAGCGGATTACAGGGGTTTACGCAGTATTTT.